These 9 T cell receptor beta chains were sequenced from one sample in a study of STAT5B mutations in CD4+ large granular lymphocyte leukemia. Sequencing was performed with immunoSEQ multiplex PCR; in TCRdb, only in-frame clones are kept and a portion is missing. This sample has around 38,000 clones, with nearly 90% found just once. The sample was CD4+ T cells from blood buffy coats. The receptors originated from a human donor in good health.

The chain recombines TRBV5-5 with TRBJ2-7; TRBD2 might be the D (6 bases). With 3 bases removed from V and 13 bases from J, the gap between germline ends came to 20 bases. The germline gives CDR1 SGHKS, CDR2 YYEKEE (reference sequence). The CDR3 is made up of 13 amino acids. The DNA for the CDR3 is TGTGCCAGCAGCTCTGGAGGGGCAGGGCACCGCTACTTC. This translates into CASSSGGAGHRYF.

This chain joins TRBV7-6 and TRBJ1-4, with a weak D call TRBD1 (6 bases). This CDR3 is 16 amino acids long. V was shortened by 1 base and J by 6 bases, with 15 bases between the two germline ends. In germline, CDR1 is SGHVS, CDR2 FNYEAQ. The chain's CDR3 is CASSLVAGAGDEKLFF. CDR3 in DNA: TGTGCCAGCAGCTTAGTGGCTGGGGCAGGGGATGAAAAACTGTTTTTT.

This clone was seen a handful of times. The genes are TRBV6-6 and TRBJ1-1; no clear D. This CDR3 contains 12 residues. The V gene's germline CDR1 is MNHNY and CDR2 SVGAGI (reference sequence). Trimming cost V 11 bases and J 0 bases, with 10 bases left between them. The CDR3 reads CAERGMNTEAFF. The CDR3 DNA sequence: TGTGCCGAGCGAGGAATGAACACTGAAGCTTTCTTT.

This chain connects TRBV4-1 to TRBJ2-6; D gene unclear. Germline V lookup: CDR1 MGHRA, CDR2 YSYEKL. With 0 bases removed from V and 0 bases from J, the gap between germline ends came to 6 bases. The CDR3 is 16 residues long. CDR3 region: CASSQDTSSGANVLTF. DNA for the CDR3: TGCGCCAGCAGCCAAGATACCAGCTCTGGGGCCAACGTCCTGACTTTC.

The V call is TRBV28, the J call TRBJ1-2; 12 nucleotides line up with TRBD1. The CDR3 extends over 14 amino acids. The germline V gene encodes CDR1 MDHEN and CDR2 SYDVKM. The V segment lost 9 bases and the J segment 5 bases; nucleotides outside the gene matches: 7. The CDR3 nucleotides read TGTGCCAGTTGGGGGGACAGGGGGCATTATGGCTACACCTTC. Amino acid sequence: CASWGDRGHYGYTF.

The DNA for the CDR3 is TGCGCCAGCAGCCAAGGGGCAGAAAGCGGGGGGTCCTACAATGAGCAGTTCTTC. It codes for CASSQGAESGGSYNEQFF. The chain is built from TRBV4-3 and TRBJ2-1; 9 bases match TRBD2. CDR1 is LGHNA, CDR2 YSLEER, per germline. The V segment lost 1 base and the J segment 1 base; nucleotides outside the gene matches: 8. CDR3 size: 18 residues.

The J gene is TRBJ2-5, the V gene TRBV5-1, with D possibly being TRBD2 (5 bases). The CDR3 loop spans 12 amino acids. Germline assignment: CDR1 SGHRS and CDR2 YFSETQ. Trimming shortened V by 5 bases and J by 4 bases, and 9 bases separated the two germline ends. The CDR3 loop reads CASSTGLETQYF. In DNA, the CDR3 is TGCGCCAGCAGTACGGGGTTAGAGACCCAGTACTTC.

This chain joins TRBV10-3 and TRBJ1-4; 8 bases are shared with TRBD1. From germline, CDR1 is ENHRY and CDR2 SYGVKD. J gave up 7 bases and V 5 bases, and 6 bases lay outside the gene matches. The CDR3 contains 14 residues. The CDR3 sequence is CAISPGQGGEKLFF. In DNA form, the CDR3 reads TGTGCCATCAGTCCAGGACAGGGTGGTGAAAAACTGTTTTTT.

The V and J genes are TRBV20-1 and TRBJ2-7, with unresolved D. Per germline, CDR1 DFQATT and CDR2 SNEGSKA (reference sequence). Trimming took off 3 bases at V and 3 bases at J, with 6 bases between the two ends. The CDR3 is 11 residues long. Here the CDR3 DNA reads TGCAGTGCTAGGTTAGGCTACGAGCAGTACTTC. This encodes CSARLGYEQYF.